The next 15 T cell receptor beta chains were all read from a single sample in a study of Graves' ophthalmopathy and Graves' hyperthyroidism. The authors amplified TCR beta CDR3 regions, and they did so from RNA transcripts for repertoire sequencing. First-round RT-PCR with HTBI primers preceded a second-round multiplex PCR. TCRdb itself ran the multiplex PCR reads through MiXCR, one entry per CDR3 protein. The table lists over 650,000 distinct CDR3 sequences, just over 40% of them singletons. Sequencing used peripheral blood. These receptors came from an adult man with Graves' ophthalmopathy.

This clonotype occurred a few times. Relative to the germline gene, one junction end is altered; a read error may explain this. The chain links TRBV10-3 to TRBJ2-7; D unresolved. The CDR3 has 14 amino acids. Germline V gene lookup returns CDR1 ENHRY and CDR2 SYGVKD. CDR3 DNA: TGTGCCAGCAGTGAAGTCAGTGGAGAGTTCCAGCAGTACTTC. It is translated as CASSEVSGEFQQYF.

This rearrangement joins TRBV7-8 to TRBJ2-7, with D hard to call. TRBJ2-1 explains the end of the DNA better; the J call may be wrong. From germline, CDR1 is SGHVS and CDR2 FQNEAQ. CDR3 length: 14 residues. The CDR3 loop is CASSSGASYNEQFF. Here the CDR3 DNA reads TGTGCCAGCAGCTCCGGCGCCTCCTACAATGAGCAGTTCTTC.

The sample holds many counts of this clonotype. The V gene is TRBV25-1, the J gene TRBJ1-2, with 7 bases matching TRBD1. Germline V CDR1 and CDR2: MGHDK, SYGVNS. This CDR3 region has 16 residues. Losses at the gene ends were 11 bases for V and 2 bases for J; bases not matched to a gene: 17. The CDR3 loop reads CASVGKRVQGNYGYTF. In DNA, the CDR3 is TGTGCCTCAGTGGGGAAGAGAGTACAGGGGAACTATGGCTACACCTTC.

The chain recombines TRBV7-9 with TRBJ2-2; possible D gene TRBD1, 5 bases. Germline V gene sequence: CDR1 SEHNR, CDR2 FQNEAQ (reference sequence). This CDR3 has 13 amino acids. Trimming cost V 5 bases and J 8 bases, with 12 bases left between them. CDR3 protein: CASSDTRTGELFF. The CDR3 nucleotides are TGTGCCAGCAGCGATACCAGGACAGGGGAGCTGTTTTTT.

On this clonotype itself: One end of the junction fails to match germline, which may point to a read error. The rearrangement uses TRBV5-5 and TRBJ1-2; the D is unclear. Per the germline V gene, CDR1 is SGHKS and CDR2 is YYEKEE (reference sequence). This CDR3 region has 15 residues. CDR3: CASSQDHGSNHGYTF. In nucleotides, the CDR3 is TGCGCCAGCAGCCAAGATCACGGAAGCAACCATGGCTACACCTTC. Supplemented by reference TRBV5-5 and TRBJ1-2, the full variable domain reads DAGVTQSPTHLIKTRGQQVTLRCSPISGHKSVSWYQQVLGQGPQFIFQYYEKEERGRGNFPDRFSARQFPNYSSELNVNALLLGDSALYLCASSQDHGSNHGYTFGSGTRLTVV.

This clonotype was recorded many times. The chain has TRBV20-1 and TRBJ1-4; the D is unclear. Germline CDR1 is DFQATT and CDR2 is SNEGSKA (reference sequence). CDR3 length equals 13 residues. V lost 2 bases and J 2 bases, leaving 6 bases between the germline ends. CDR3 bases: TGCAGTGCTAGATTGGGGACTAATGAAAAACTGTTTTTT. Translating it yields CSARLGTNEKLFF.

This clonotype showed up just a few times. This rearrangement joins TRBV19 to TRBJ2-2; 7 bases are a match to TRBD1. This CDR3 has 18 residues. CDR1 LNHDA and CDR2 SQIVND come from the germline V gene (reference sequence). The V segment lost 6 bases and the J segment 2 bases; nucleotides outside the gene matches: 15. The DNA for the CDR3 is TGTGCCAGTAGGTCTCCCCCCGGGACAGCATTCAACACCGGGGAGCTGTTTTTT. The encoded protein is CASRSPPGTAFNTGELFF.

A few counts support this clonotype. This chain connects TRBV20-1 to TRBJ1-2, with TRBD1 as a possible D gene (5 bases). This CDR3 contains 16 residues. The ends were cut back, 0 bases at V and 4 bases at J, with 18 bases in the middle. Germline V CDR1 and CDR2: DFQATT, SNEGSKA (reference sequence). The CDR3 bases are TGCAGTGCTAGAGAACCCCCGACAGCTCCTAGCTATGGCTACACCTTC. As protein: CSAREPPTAPSYGYTF.

This clonotype was detected many times. The CDR3 nucleotides read TGTGCCACCCGGGACAGTTCCTACGAGCAGTACTTC. It specifies CATRDSSYEQYF. V is TRBV2 and J is TRBJ2-7, with TRBD1 identical over 7 bases. In germline, CDR1 is SNHLY, CDR2 FYNNEI. This CDR3 has 12 amino acids. Trimming removed 10 bases from V and 1 base from J; junction bases left unmatched: 4.

The chain employs TRBV11-2 and TRBJ2-7, with a weak D call TRBD2 (6 bases). The CDR3 consists of 15 residues. In germline, CDR1 is SGHAT, CDR2 FQNNGV. Trimming removed 4 bases at V and 2 bases at J, with 15 bases between. CDR3 in amino acids: CASSSGYGRAYEQYF. DNA for the CDR3: TGTGCCAGCAGCTCGGGGTACGGGAGAGCCTACGAGCAGTACTTC.

This clonotype was seen many times. This rearrangement joins TRBV7-9 to TRBJ1-1; 9 bases line up with TRBD1. CDR3 length: 13 residues. Germline trimming cut 5 bases from V and 7 bases from J; bases unmatched to any gene: 5. Germline CDR1 reads SEHNR; CDR2 reads FQNEAQ (reference sequence). The DNA for the CDR3 is TGTGCCAGCAGCCAACAGGGGGCAGGTGAAGCTTTCTTT. Translation gives CASSQQGAGEAFF. Full variable domain (remainder filled in from reference TRBV7-9 and TRBJ1-1): DTGVSQNPRHKITKRGQNVTFRCDPISEHNRLYWYRQTLGQGPEFLTYFQNEAQLEKSRLLSDRFSAERPKGSFSTLEIQRTEQGDSAMYLCASSQQGAGEAFFGQGTRLTVV.

The chain joins TRBV7-9 to TRBJ2-7, with D possibly being TRBD1 (6 bases). Germline V gene data show CDR1 as SEHNR and CDR2 as FQNEAQ (reference sequence). Trimming took 3 bases from V and 2 from J, leaving 20 bases between them. The CDR3 is made up of 17 amino acids. CDR3 loop: CASSLYVGRDKTYEQYF. DNA for the CDR3: TGTGCCAGCAGCTTGTATGTGGGCAGGGACAAAACCTACGAGCAGTACTTC.

This clonotype is a singleton in its sample. The genes are TRBV25-1 and TRBJ1-2, with D perhaps TRBD1 (5 bases). This CDR3 spans 12 amino acids. V was pared by 3 bases and J by 7 bases, with 9 bases between. The V gene's germline CDR1 is MGHDK and CDR2 SYGVNS. In nucleotides, the CDR3 is TGTGCCAGCAGTGACGGGGACCGTGGCTACACCTTC. It translates to CASSDGDRGYTF.

This clonotype has ten or more counts. The gene calls are TRBV5-1 and TRBJ2-5; maybe TRBD1 (6 bases). The V and J ends lost 0 bases and 5 bases respectively, with 17 bases between them. Germline CDR1 is SGHRS and CDR2 is YFSETQ. The CDR3 contains 16 residues. CDR3 sequence (DNA): TGCGCCAGCAGCTTGGTACCTCAGGGGAGCCGGGAGACCCAGTACTTC. As protein: CASSLVPQGSRETQYF. Supplemented by reference TRBV5-1 and TRBJ2-5, the full variable domain reads KAGVTQTPRYLIKTRGQQVTLSCSPISGHRSVSWYQQTPGQGLQFLFEYFSETQRNKGNFPGRFSGRQFSNSRSEMNVSTLELGDSALYLCASSLVPQGSRETQYFGPGTRLLVL.

This clonotype was detected ten times or more. The chain joins TRBV29-1 to TRBJ1-1; TRBD1 might be the D (5 bases). The germline V and J ends were trimmed by 2 bases and 1 base, with 11 bases remaining between them. The germline V gene encodes CDR1 SQVTM and CDR2 ANQGSEA. The CDR3 consists of 14 residues. The CDR3 coding sequence is TGCAGCGTTGAACGGGTCGGGGGGAACACTGAAGCTTTCTTT. Its protein is CSVERVGGNTEAFF.